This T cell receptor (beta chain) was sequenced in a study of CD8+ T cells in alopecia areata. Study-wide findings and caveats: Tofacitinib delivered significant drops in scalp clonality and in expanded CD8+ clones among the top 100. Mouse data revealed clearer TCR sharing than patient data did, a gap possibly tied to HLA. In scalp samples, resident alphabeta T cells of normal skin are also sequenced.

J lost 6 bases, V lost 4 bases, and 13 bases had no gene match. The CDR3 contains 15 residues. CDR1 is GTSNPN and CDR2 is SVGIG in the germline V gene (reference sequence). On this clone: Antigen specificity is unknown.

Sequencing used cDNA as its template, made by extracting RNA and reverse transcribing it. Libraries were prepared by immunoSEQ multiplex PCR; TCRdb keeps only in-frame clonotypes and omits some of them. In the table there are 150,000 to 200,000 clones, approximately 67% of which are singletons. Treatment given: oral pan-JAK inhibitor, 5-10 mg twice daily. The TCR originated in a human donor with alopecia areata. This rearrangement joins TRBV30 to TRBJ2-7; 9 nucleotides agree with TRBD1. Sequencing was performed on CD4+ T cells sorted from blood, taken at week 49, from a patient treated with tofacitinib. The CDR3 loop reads CAWISPGQGGFEQYF. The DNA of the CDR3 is TGTGCCTGGATTTCGCCGGGACAGGGAGGCTTCGAGCAGTACTTC.